The sample holds a few counts of the clone carrying this T cell receptor (beta chain). Antigen: not known. This sample is drawn from a study of beta chain features in type 1 diabetes. Study-wide background: Patients were similar to healthy donors in age and gender (as well as in cell yields). Findings and caveats of the study: Among all four CD4+ subsets, Type 1 diabetes patients had TCRB CDR3s that were moderately but significantly shorter. In cDNA sequencing, cells with high TCR expression could be over-represented.

Germline V gives CDR1 SNHLY, CDR2 FYNNEI. The CDR3 extends over 17 amino acids. The V segment lost 6 bases and the J segment 0 bases; nucleotides outside the gene matches: 10. Expressed TCRB transcripts were sequenced because the isolated RNA had all been reverse transcribed beforehand. The table came from immunoSEQ multiplex PCR; TCRdb's copy has only in-frame clones and leaves some out. In the table there are around 690,000 clones, around 12% of which are singletons. Sample: naive CD4+ T cells from blood. The TCR sequence derives from a man aged 30-40 years with type 1 diabetes. V is TRBV2 and J is TRBJ2-3; TRBD2 matches 9 bases. The DNA for the CDR3 is TGTGCCAGCAGCATTCGGACTAGCGCTTTTAGCACAGATACGCAGTATTTT. Protein: CASSIRTSAFSTDTQYF.